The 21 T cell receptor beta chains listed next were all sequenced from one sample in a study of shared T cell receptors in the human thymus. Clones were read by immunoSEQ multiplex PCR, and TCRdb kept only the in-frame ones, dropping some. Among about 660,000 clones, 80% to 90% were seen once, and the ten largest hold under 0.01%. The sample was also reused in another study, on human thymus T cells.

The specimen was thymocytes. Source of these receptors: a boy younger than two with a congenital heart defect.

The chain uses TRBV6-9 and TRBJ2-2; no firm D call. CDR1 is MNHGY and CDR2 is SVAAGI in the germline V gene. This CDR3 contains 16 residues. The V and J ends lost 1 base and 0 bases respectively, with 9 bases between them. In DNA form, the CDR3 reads TGTGCCAGCAGTTATTTAAGAGACTCGAACACCGGGGAGCTGTTTTTT. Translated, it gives CASSYLRDSNTGELFF.

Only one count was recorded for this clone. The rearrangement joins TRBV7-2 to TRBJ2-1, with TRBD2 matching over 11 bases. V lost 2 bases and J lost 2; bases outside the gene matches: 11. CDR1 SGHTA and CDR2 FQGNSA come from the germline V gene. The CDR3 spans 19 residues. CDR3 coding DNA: TGTGCCAGCAGCTTACAACTAGCGGGGGCACAAATAGCCTACAATGAGCAGTTCTTC. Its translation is CASSLQLAGAQIAYNEQFF.

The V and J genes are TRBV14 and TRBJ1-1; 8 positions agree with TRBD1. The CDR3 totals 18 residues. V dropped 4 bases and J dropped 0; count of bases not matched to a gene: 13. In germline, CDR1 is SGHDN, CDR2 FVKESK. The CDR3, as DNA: TGTGCCAGCAGCCCTATCCCCGGACAGGGCCTAATGAACACTGAAGCTTTCTTT. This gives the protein CASSPIPGQGLMNTEAFF.

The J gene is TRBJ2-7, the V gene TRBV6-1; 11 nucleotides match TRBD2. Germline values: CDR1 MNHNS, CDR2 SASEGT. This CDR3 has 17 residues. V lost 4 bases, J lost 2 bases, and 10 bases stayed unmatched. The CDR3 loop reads CASSVETSGVPTYEQYF. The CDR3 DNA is TGTGCCAGCAGTGTGGAGACTAGCGGGGTACCGACCTACGAGCAGTACTTC.

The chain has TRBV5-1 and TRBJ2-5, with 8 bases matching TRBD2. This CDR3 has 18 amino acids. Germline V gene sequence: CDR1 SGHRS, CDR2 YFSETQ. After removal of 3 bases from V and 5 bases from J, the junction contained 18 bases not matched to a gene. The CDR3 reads CASSSRISSGKLGETQYF. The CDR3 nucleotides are TGCGCCAGCAGCTCCCGCATTAGTAGCGGGAAATTGGGGGAGACCCAGTACTTC.

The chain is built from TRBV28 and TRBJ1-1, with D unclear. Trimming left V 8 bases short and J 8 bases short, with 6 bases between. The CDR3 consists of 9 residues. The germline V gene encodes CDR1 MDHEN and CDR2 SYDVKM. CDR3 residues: CASGPEAFF. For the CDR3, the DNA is TGTGCCAGCGGCCCCGAAGCTTTCTTT.

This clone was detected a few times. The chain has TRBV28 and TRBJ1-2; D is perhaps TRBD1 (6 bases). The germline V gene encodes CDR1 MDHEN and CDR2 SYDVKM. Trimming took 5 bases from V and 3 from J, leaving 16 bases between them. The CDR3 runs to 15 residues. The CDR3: CASSPRQDLYYGYTF. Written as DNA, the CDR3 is TGTGCCAGCAGTCCACGACAGGACCTCTACTATGGCTACACCTTC.

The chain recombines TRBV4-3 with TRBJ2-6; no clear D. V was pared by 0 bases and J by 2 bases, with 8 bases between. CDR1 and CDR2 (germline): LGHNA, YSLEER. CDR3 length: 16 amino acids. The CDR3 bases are TGCGCCAGCAGCCAAGATTACGGAGCTGGGGCCAACGTCCTGACTTTC. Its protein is CASSQDYGAGANVLTF.

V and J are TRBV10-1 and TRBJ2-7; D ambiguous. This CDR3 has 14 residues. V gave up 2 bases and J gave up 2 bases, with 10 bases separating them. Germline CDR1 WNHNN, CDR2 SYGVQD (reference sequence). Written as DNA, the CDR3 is TGCGCCAGCAGTGAGGGCACCCACCCCTACGAGCAGTACTTC. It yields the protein CASSEGTHPYEQYF.

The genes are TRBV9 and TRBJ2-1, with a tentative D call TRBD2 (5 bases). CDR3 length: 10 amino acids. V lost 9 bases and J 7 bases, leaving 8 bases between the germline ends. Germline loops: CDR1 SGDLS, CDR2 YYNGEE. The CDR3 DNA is TGTGCCACCGGGGAGAATGAGCAGTTCTTC. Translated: CATGENEQFF.

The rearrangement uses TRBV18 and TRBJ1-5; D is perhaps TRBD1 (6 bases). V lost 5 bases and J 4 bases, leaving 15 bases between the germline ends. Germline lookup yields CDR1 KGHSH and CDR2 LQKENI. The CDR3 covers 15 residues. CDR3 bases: TGTGCCAGCTCAGACTCGGACAGAGCTAATCAGCCCCAGCATTTT. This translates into CASSDSDRANQPQHF.

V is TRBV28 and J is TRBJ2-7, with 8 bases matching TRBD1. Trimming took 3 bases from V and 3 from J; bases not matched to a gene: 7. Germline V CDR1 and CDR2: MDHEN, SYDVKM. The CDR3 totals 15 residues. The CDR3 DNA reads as TGTGCCAGCAGTTTTCCCCAGACAGGGGACTACGAGCAGTACTTC. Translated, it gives CASSFPQTGDYEQYF. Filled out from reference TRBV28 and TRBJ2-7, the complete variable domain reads DVKVTQSSRYLVKRTGEKVFLECVQDMDHENMFWYRQDPGLGLRLIYFSYDVKMKEKGDIPEGYSVSREKKERFSLILESASTNQTSMYLCASSFPQTGDYEQYFGPGTRLTVT.

For the CDR3, the DNA is TGTGCCAGCAGTTGGCGACAGGGTACGCAGTATTTT. Its translation is CASSWRQGTQYF. The chain is built from TRBV28 and TRBJ2-3, with 7 bases matching TRBD1. CDR1 and CDR2 from the germline V gene are MDHEN and SYDVKM. V gave up 4 bases and J gave up 8 bases; unmatched junction bases: 3. CDR3 length: 12 amino acids.

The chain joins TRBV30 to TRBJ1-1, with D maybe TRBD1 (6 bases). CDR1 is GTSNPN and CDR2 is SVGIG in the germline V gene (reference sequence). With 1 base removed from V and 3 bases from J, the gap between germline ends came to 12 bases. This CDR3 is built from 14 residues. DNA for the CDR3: TGTGCCTGGAGTGGAAGGACAGCTCACACTGAAGCTTTCTTT. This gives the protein CAWSGRTAHTEAFF.

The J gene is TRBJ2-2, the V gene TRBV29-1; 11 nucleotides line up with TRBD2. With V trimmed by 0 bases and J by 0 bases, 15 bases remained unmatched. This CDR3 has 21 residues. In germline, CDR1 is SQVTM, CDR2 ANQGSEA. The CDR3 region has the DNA TGCAGCGTTGAAGATCGCGGGGAACTGCTAGCGGGGGGCGCGAACACCGGGGAGCTGTTTTTT. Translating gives CSVEDRGELLAGGANTGELFF.

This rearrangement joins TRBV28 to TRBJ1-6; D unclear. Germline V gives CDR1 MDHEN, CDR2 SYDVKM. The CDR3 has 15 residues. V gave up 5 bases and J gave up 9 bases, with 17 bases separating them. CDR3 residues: CASSPPDLRRSPLHF. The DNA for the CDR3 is TGTGCCAGCAGTCCCCCCGACCTGAGGCGTTCACCCCTCCACTTT.

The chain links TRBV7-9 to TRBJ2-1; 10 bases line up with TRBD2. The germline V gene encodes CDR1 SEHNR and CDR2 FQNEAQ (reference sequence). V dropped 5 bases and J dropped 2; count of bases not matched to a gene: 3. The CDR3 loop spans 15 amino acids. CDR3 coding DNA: TGTGCCAGCAGCGTTAGCGGGAGGCCCTACAATGAGCAGTTCTTC. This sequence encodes CASSVSGRPYNEQFF.

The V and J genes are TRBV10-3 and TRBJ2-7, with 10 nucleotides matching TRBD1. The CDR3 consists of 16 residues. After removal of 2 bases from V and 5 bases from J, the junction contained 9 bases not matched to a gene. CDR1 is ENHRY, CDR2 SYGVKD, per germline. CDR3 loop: CAISENRDRGPHEQYF. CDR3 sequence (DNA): TGTGCCATCAGTGAGAATAGGGACAGGGGCCCCCACGAGCAGTACTTC.

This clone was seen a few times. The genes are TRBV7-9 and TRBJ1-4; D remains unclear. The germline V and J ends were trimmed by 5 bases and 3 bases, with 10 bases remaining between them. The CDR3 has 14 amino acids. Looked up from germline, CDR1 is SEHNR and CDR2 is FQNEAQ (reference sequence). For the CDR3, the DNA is TGTGCCAGCAGCATCAGCGGCCCTAATGAAAAACTGTTTTTT. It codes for CASSISGPNEKLFF. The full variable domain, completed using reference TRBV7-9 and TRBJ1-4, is DTGVSQNPRHKITKRGQNVTFRCDPISEHNRLYWYRQTLGQGPEFLTYFQNEAQLEKSRLLSDRFSAERPKGSFSTLEIQRTEQGDSAMYLCASSISGPNEKLFFGSGTQLSVL.

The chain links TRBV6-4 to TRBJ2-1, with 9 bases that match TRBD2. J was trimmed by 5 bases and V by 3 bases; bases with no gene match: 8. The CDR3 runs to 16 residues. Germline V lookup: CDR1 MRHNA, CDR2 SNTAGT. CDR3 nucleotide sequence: TGTGCCAGCAGTGATAGAAGCGGGGGGCACCACAATGAGCAGTTCTTC. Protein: CASSDRSGGHHNEQFF.

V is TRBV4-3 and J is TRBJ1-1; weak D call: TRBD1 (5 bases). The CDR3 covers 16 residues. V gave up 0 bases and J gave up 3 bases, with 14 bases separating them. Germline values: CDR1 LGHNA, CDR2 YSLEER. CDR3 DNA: TGCGCCAGCAGCCAAGATACCTCAGTAGGGGACACTGAAGCTTTCTTT. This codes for CASSQDTSVGDTEAFF.